Following are 17 T cell receptor beta chains from one sample sequenced in a study of CD8 T cells in ankylosing spondylitis. General study results and limits: Eight or nine highly homologous variants formed a TCR beta motif that appeared characteristic of ankylosing spondylitis blood.

TCRdb reanalysed the 5' RACE reads using MiXCR and keeps one entry per CDR3 protein. The top ten clones hold under 0.6% of a sample with around 770,000 distinct CDR3 sequences, about 10% of them seen once. These receptors have no identified antigens. Source material: blood, either unsorted or a sorted T cell fraction (not recorded which). All receptors come from a male donor with ankylosing spondylitis.

This clonotype was observed many times. V gene TRBV29-1 combines with J gene TRBJ2-7; 10 positions agree with TRBD1. This CDR3 has 15 amino acids. The J segment lost 5 bases and the V segment lost 5 bases, leaving 12 bases of the junction unmatched. The germline CDR1 and CDR2 sequences are SQVTM and ANQGSEA. The CDR3 DNA reads as TGCAGCGTTATACTGATGGGACAGGGGATCGACGAGCAGTACTTC. It specifies CSVILMGQGIDEQYF.

The rearrangement joins TRBV2 to TRBJ2-3; D remains unclear. Germline CDR1 reads SNHLY; CDR2 reads FYNNEI. V lost 3 bases and J lost 4, with 11 bases in between. The CDR3 sequence is 14 residues long. The CDR3 region has the DNA TGTGCCAGCAGTGATGAGCGAAGCCCAGATACGCAGTATTTT. Its protein product is CASSDERSPDTQYF.

This clonotype occurred many times. V is TRBV5-1 and J is TRBJ1-2, with D perhaps matching TRBD1 (5 bases). Germline V CDR1 and CDR2: SGHRS, YFSETQ. V was trimmed by 2 bases and J by 4 bases, leaving 15 bases between them. The CDR3 totals 15 residues. For the CDR3, the DNA is TGCGCCAGCAGCTTAACAGGACCCTTGGGCTATGGCTACACCTTC. It specifies CASSLTGPLGYGYTF.

The chain recombines TRBV5-6 with TRBJ2-2; D not certain. The CDR3 has 15 amino acids. CDR1 and CDR2 from the germline V gene are SGHDT and YYEEEE. V shed 1 base and J shed 3 bases, with 10 bases lying between them. The CDR3, as DNA: TGTGCCAGCAGCTTGCCTGACGGAGACACCGGGGAGCTGTTTTTT. This gives the protein CASSLPDGDTGELFF.

This clonotype has only a few counts. The gene calls are TRBV20-1 and TRBJ2-3; 10 bases are shared with TRBD2. The length of the CDR3 is 17 residues. V was pared by 5 bases and J by 0 bases, with 11 bases of the junction left unmatched. CDR1 DFQATT and CDR2 SNEGSKA come from the germline V gene (reference sequence). CDR3 sequence: CSAQIAGGPSSTDTQYF. The CDR3 bases are TGCAGTGCTCAAATAGCGGGAGGACCTTCTAGCACAGATACGCAGTATTTT.

This clonotype was observed a few times. This rearrangement joins TRBV4-3 to TRBJ2-1; TRBD2 might be the D (6 bases). The CDR3 is 15 amino acids. Trimming stripped 3 bases from V and 8 bases from J, with 17 bases between. Germline-derived CDR1 and CDR2 are LGHNA and YSLEER. The chain's CDR3 is CASSHLSGRTYEQFF. CDR3 nucleotide sequence: TGCGCCAGCAGCCATCTCAGCGGGCGCACCTATGAGCAGTTCTTC.

The rearrangement uses TRBV12-5 and TRBJ2-7; 9 bases fit TRBD1. This CDR3 has 15 residues. CDR1 is LGHNT, CDR2 FRNRAP, per germline. Trimming at V came to 6 bases and at J to 2 bases, leaving 8 bases not matched to a gene. CDR3 in DNA: TGTGCTAGTGGCCTCGGGACAGGGAAAGCCTACGAGCAGTACTTC. This sequence encodes CASGLGTGKAYEQYF.

Only a few counts were recorded for this clonotype. The V call is TRBV29-1, the J call TRBJ2-3; maybe TRBD1 (6 bases). V was pared by 4 bases and J by 2 bases, with 13 bases between. The CDR3 covers 14 residues. Germline V gene data show CDR1 as SQVTM and CDR2 as ANQGSEA. For the CDR3, the DNA is TGCAGCGTTGGGGCAGGGGCGGCCACAGATACGCAGTATTTT. It encodes CSVGAGAATDTQYF.

This clonotype came up a few times. The chain carries TRBV6-5 and TRBJ2-1, with 7 bases identical to TRBD2. Germline V CDR1 and CDR2: MNHEY, SVGAGI. The V and J ends lost 2 bases and 7 bases, in that order; junction bases with no gene match: 5. CDR3 length: 14 amino acids. CDR3 DNA sequence: TGTGCCAGCAGTTACCGGGCTAGCGGAAATGAGCAGTTCTTC. The encoded protein is CASSYRASGNEQFF.

This clonotype was observed at least ten times. The rearrangement joins TRBV12-3 or TRBV12-4 to TRBJ1-5; D gene ambiguous. V was pared by 5 bases and J by 3 bases, with 14 bases between. The length of the CDR3 is 15 residues. In DNA, the CDR3 is TGTGCCAGCAGTCCCCGGCGAGTTCCCAATCAGCCCCAGCATTTT. Protein: CASSPRRVPNQPQHF.

This clonotype was observed a handful of times. The chain recombines TRBV6-5 with TRBJ1-3; 8 bases agree with TRBD1. Germline CDR1 reads MNHEY; CDR2 reads SVGAGI. The CDR3 extends over 15 amino acids. J lost 2 bases, V lost 4 bases, and 4 bases had no gene match. This chain's CDR3 is CASSSEDRAGNTIYF. The CDR3 DNA reads TGTGCCAGCAGTTCCGAGGACAGGGCTGGAAACACCATATATTTT.

A few counts support this clonotype. The J gene is TRBJ2-1, the V gene TRBV7-9; D uncertain. The V end lost 6 bases, the J end lost 4 bases, and 13 bases lay between the germline ends. Germline V gene sequence: CDR1 SEHNR, CDR2 FQNEAQ (reference sequence). The CDR3 is 14 amino acids. The CDR3 DNA reads as TGTGCCAGCAGTCGTCCGGAGATTTACAATGAGCAGTTCTTC. This sequence encodes CASSRPEIYNEQFF.

The chain joins TRBV5-1 to TRBJ2-2; D ambiguous. The ends were cut back, 4 bases at V and 7 bases at J, with 14 bases in the middle. Germline CDR1 reads SGHRS; CDR2 reads YFSETQ. This CDR3 comprises 14 residues. The DNA for the CDR3 is TGCGCCAGCAGCCTCTCCACCGCGGACGGGGAGCTGTTTTTT. This sequence encodes CASSLSTADGELFF.

In this sample, this clonotype turned up a few times. V usage is TRBV28 and J usage is TRBJ2-3; 8 nucleotides agree with TRBD2. This CDR3 has 15 residues. Trimming removed 8 bases from V and 4 bases from J; junction bases left unmatched: 11. Germline loops: CDR1 MDHEN, CDR2 SYDVKM. The CDR3 is CASLPHRGGPDTQYF. The DNA of the CDR3 is TGTGCCAGCCTACCCCACCGCGGGGGGCCAGATACGCAGTATTTT.

The sample holds many counts of this clonotype. The chain has TRBV12-3 or TRBV12-4 and TRBJ2-1; the D gene is possibly TRBD2 (6 bases). V lost 2 bases and J lost 3, with 8 bases in between. The length of the CDR3 is 14 residues. CDR3 sequence reads: CASSLTRDYNEQFF. CDR3 coding DNA: TGTGCCAGCAGTTTAACGCGGGACTACAATGAGCAGTTCTTC.

This clonotype was seen only a few times. The genes are TRBV20-1 and TRBJ2-7, with TRBD1 identical over 10 bases. Trimming at V came to 3 bases and at J to 2 bases, leaving 4 bases not matched to a gene. Germline-derived CDR1 and CDR2 are DFQATT and SNEGSKA (reference sequence). This CDR3 contains 14 residues. This chain's CDR3 is CSASGTGDPYEQYF. The CDR3 DNA reads as TGCAGTGCTAGCGGGACAGGGGATCCCTACGAGCAGTACTTC.

This chain joins TRBV5-1 and TRBJ1-1; D is ambiguous. With 5 bases removed from V and 6 bases from J, the gap between germline ends came to 17 bases. CDR1 and CDR2 (germline): SGHRS, YFSETQ. The CDR3 is 14 amino acids. DNA for the CDR3: TGCGCCAGCAGTGGAGGTCCCCGTAGGCCTGAAGCTTTCTTT. It translates to CASSGGPRRPEAFF.